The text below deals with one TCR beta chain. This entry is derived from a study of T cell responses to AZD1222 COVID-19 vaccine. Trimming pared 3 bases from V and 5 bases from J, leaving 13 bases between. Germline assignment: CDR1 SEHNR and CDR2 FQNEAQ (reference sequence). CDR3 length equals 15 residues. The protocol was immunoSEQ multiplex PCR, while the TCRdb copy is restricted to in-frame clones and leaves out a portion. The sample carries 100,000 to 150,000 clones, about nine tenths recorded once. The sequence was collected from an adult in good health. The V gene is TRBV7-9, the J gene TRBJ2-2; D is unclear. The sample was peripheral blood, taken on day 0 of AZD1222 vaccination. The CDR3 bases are TGTGCCAGCAGCTTCTTAGAGGTTGGAACCGGGGAGCTGTTTTTT. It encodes CASSFLEVGTGELFF.